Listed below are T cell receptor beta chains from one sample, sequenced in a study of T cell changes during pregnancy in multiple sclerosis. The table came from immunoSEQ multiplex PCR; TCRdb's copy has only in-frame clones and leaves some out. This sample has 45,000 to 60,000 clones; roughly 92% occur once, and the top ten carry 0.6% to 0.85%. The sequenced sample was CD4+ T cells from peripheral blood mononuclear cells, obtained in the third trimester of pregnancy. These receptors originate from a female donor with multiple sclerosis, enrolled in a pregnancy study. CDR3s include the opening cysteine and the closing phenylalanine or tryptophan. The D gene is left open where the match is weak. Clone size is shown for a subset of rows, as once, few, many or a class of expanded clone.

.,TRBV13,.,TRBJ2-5,CASSPGGTETQYF,TGTGCCAGCAGTCCAGGCGGGACGGAGACCCAGTACTTC
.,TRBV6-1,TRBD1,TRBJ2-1,CASLHRQGAYNEQFF,TGTGCCAGCCTACATCGACAGGGAGCCTACAATGAGCAGTTCTTC
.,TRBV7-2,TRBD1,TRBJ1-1,CASSRGDREAEAFF,TGTGCCAGCAGCCGAGGGGACAGGGAAGCTGAAGCTTTCTTT
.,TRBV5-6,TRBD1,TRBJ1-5,CASSSNRGYKPQHF,TGTGCCAGCAGCTCTAACAGGGGGTACAAGCCCCAGCATTTT
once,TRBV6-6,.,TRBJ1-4,CASLTSNEKLFF,TGTGCCAGCCTCACGAGTAATGAAAAACTGTTTTTT
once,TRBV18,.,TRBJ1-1,CASSPGSFPRRSSEAFF,TGTGCCAGCTCCCCCGGGAGTTTCCCTAGAAGGAGCTCTGAAGCTTTCTTT
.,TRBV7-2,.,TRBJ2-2,CASSVLRDRELFF,TGTGCCAGCAGCGTTTTACGGGACCGGGAGTTGTTTTTT
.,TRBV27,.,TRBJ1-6,CASSLQGAPNSPLHF,TGTGCCAGCAGTTTACAGGGCGCTCCTAATTCACCCCTCCACTTT
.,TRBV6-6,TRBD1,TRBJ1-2,CASSYSSGGTDGYTF,TGTGCCAGCAGTTACTCGTCAGGGGGCACGGATGGCTACACCTTC
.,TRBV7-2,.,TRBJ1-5,CASSLVTGGNQPQHF,TGTGCCAGCAGCTTAGTAACCGGGGGCAATCAGCCCCAGCATTTT
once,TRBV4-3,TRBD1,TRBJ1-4,CASSQDGTGGNEKLFF,TGCGCCAGCAGCCAAGATGGGACAGGGGGGAATGAAAAACTGTTTTTT
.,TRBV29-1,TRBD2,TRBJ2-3,CSVVPPLAGTLIGTQYF,TGCAGCGTTGTACCCCCCCTAGCGGGGACCCTCATCGGTACGCAGTATTTT
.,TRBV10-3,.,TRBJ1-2,CASPGPRVYTF,TGTGCCTCCCCCGGCCCCCGGGTCTACACCTTC
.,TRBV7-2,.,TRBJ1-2,CASSLGPNYGYTF,TGTGCCAGCAGCTTAGGGCCGAATTATGGCTACACCTTC
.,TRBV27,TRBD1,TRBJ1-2,CASSQQQGASGYTF,TGTGCCAGCAGTCAGCAACAGGGGGCTTCGGGCTACACCTTC
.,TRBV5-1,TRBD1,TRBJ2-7,CASSWSAGGVNEQYF,TGCGCCAGCAGCTGGTCGGCAGGGGGCGTCAACGAGCAGTACTTC
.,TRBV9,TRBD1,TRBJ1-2,CASSVGTGGVGYTF,TGTGCCAGCAGCGTAGGGACAGGGGGTGTTGGCTACACCTTC